This TCR beta chain derives from a study of regulatory T cells in long-lasting Graves disease. The sample holds many counts of this clonotype. Its matching antigen is unknown. Study findings and constraints: The study found TRBV28, TRBJ1-2 and TRBJ2-5 favored in persistent disease.

As to time point: newly diagnosed GD, antithyroid drugs for less than 3 months. RNA from PBMCs was the source of the TCR library. This CDR3 spans 16 amino acids. V lost 4 bases to trimming and J lost 4 bases; unmatched junction nucleotides: 5. The TCR beta library used iRepertoire HTBI primers with Arm-PCR amplification of CDR3. Each CDR3 protein is one row after TCRdb ran MiXCR on the multiplex PCR reads. The repertoire holds some 500,000 distinct CDR3 sequences, with 16% as singletons. The same data also contributed to another study, on T cells in Graves' hyperthyroidism and ophthalmopathy. That study adds: Primed by the HTBI set, a first-round RT-PCR was run on the TCR CDR3.

This TCR was sampled from a woman aged 40 to 65 with Graves disease. The material was peripheral blood mononuclear cells (PBMCs), obtained at new diagnosis, from a patient treated with antithyroid drugs. The V call is TRBV12-3 or TRBV12-4, the J call TRBJ2-3; 13 bases align to TRBD2. The CDR3 DNA follows: TGTGCCAGCAGTTCGGGACTAGCGGGAACCTCAGATACGCAGTATTTT. Residues: CASSSGLAGTSDTQYF.